This T cell receptor beta chain was captured by sequencing in a study of blood T cell repertoires in COVID-19. From germline, CDR1 is SGHRS and CDR2 YFSETQ. Trimming took off 3 bases at V and 5 bases at J, with 11 bases between the two ends. The CDR3 runs 13 residues. Sequencing was performed with immunoSEQ multiplex PCR; in TCRdb, only in-frame clones are kept and a portion is missing. The data contain 200,000 to 250,000 clones, about 93% of them singletons. The chain is built from TRBV5-1 and TRBJ1-2; D unresolved. The origin of this receptor is a man between 60 and 75 years old with COVID-19, enrolled during active disease. The sample taken for sequencing was peripheral blood. The CDR3 sequence is CASSSEGGYGYTF. CDR3 nucleotides: TGCGCCAGCAGCTCGGAAGGAGGATATGGCTACACCTTC.